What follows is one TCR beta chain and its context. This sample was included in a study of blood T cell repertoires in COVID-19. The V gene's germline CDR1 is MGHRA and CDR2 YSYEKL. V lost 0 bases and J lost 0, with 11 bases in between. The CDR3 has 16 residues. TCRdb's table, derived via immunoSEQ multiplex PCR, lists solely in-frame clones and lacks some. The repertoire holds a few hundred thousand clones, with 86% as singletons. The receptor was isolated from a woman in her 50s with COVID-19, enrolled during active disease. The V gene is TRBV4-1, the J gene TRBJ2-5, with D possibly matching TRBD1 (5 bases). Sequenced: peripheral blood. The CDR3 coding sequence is TGCGCCAGCAGCCAAGATCCGGACACTCACCAAGAGACCCAGTACTTC. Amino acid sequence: CASSQDPDTHQETQYF.